This T cell receptor beta chain was sequenced for a study of OX40 agonist ivuxolimab in advanced cancers. Background for the entire study: The costimulatory receptor OX40 (CD134) was targeted by ivuxolimab, a fully human IgG2 agonistic monoclonal antibody. Intravenous ivuxolimab was administered to patients every 2 weeks at six dose levels: 0.01, 0.1, 0.3, 1.5, 3 and 10 mg/kg. Among the approximately 50 dose-escalation patients, some 20 had hepatocellular carcinoma, 15 or so melanoma, 9 renal cell carcinoma and 9 head and neck cancer. In the dose-escalation cohort, roughly four fifths of patients were male, and the mean age was approximately 64 years, with a range of about 20 to 90. Patients were allowed to have had prior anti-PD-1, anti-PD-L1 or anti-CTLA-4 therapy, and more than 30% of the dose-escalation patients had previously received checkpoint inhibitors. Three dose-escalation patients achieved partial responses, one with hepatocellular carcinoma and two with cutaneous melanoma. Peripheral TCRbeta sequencing was intended to test whether TCR sequence diversity was altered and clonal T-cell expansion was caused by ivuxolimab. The paper reports the monotherapy dose-escalation portion (N of about 47 patients) of the phase I ivuxolimab trial. Broader findings and caveats from the paper: In the 0.1-3.0 mg/kg groups, partial responders had among the lowest normalized peripheral clonal expansion, particularly in CD8+ T cells. Low levels of normalized T-cell clonal expansion were also seen in some patients who did not respond. Which antigens the clonally expanded peripheral T cells were specific for was not determined. On average, CD8+ T cells showed more expanded clones than CD4+ T cells after ivuxolimab. At doses of 0.1 to 3.0 mg/kg, clonal expansion of both CD4+ and CD8+ T cells in blood was seen between baseline and week 6.

As for this clone: This clone's antigen is unknown. No base-level quality is on record; no much larger clone is a single base apart.

Patients with autoimmune disease history or receiving systemic immunosuppression were excluded from the trial. In every dose cohort, peripheral blood was drawn for TCR sequencing at baseline, cycle 4 day 1, and cycle 7 day 1. The samples were taken from a phase I, first-in-human, multicenter, open-label dose-escalation trial of ivuxolimab. The trial enrolled adults with locally advanced or metastatic head and neck squamous cell, hepatocellular, melanoma or renal cell carcinoma. CD4+ and CD8+ T cells were sorted separately from peripheral blood before TCR sequencing. The junction shows trimming of 11 bases on V and 1 base on J, plus 18 bases between the germline ends. In the germline V gene, CDR1 corresponds to SNHLY and CDR2 to FYNNEI. The CDR3 covers 15 residues, taking in both the cysteine and the phenylalanine. Of the read, only the CDR3 DNA is kept; its 45 bases are in frame from base 1. To sequence the TCRbeta CDR3 region, genomic DNA was isolated from the sorted cells. The immunoSEQ Assay was used to sequence the TCRbeta CDR3 regions. TCRdb provides this immuneACCESS table in a form limited to in-frame rearrangements. Some clones are lacking; in checked studies, under half of them reflect an unresolved V gene, and why the rest are absent is not known. For this sample the table gives about 42,000 clones, of which about 86% were detected only once. About a fifth of the sample rests with the top ten.

The receptor was derived from an adult with an advanced solid tumor such as melanoma, head and neck, liver or kidney cancer. The V and J segments used are TRBV2 and TRBJ2-1; the D segment cannot be called with confidence. Here the sequenced sample was CD4+ or CD8+ T cells sorted from blood, taken in a trial of the OX40 agonist ivuxolimab. The CDR3 protein is CAGPLTDGSYNEQFF. The bases read TGTGCCGGCCCTCTAACAGATGGGTCCTACAATGAGCAGTTCTTC.